This record looks at one T cell receptor (beta chain) sequence and its context. V was pared by 0 bases and J by 7 bases, with 12 bases of the junction left unmatched. The V gene's germline CDR1 is SGDLS and CDR2 YYNGEE. This CDR3 region has 16 residues. The sample is drawn from a study of blood T cell repertoires in COVID-19. Across the study: COVID-19 samples from acute and convalescent phases originated in the United States, Italy and Spain. PBMCs, B-cell-depleted T cells, or T cells provided the cDNA or gDNA that made up the material.

Methods used by the authors: The authors estimated nucleated cell counts from reference gene primer amplification. Some clones are missing from TCRdb's copy, which holds only in-frame ones; the method was immunoSEQ multiplex PCR. For V, J and clone size, that table is used; D and trimming come from the DNA. The data show 350,000 or so clones, approximately 82% seen once. The sequence came from a man aged 25-45 years with active or convalescent COVID-19. The sample comprised peripheral blood. The V and J genes are TRBV9 and TRBJ1-2; 7 bases are shared with TRBD1. CDR3 residues: CASSVGGPGHRGGYTF. CDR3 DNA sequence: TGTGCCAGCAGCGTAGGGGGTCCGGGCCACAGGGGTGGCTACACCTTC. Filled out from reference TRBV9 and TRBJ1-2, the complete variable domain reads DSGVTQTPKHLITATGQRVTLRCSPRSGDLSVYWYQQSLDQGLQFLIQYYNGEERAKGNILERFSAQQFPDLHSELNLSSLELGDSALYFCASSVGGPGHRGGYTFGSGTRLTVV.